This T cell receptor (beta chain) was captured by sequencing in a study of blood T cell repertoires in COVID-19. Using immunoSEQ multiplex PCR, the repertoire was profiled, and TCRdb retains in-frame clones only, with some absent. The sample lists more than 250,000 clones, approximately 87% occurring once. This CDR3 has 16 amino acids. Germline assignment: CDR1 SSHAT and CDR2 FNYEAQ (reference sequence). The V gene end was trimmed by 5 bases and the J gene end by 4 bases; junction bases not matched to a gene: 10. The chain recombines TRBV7-7 with TRBJ2-3, with 9 bases matching TRBD2. This clonotype was obtained from a woman in her thirties who had recovered from COVID-19. The sample consisted of PBMCs or T cells enriched from blood (not recorded which). The CDR3 is CASSPVGSGGPDTQYF. CDR3 coding DNA: TGTGCCAGCAGCCCTGTCGGTAGCGGGGGTCCAGATACGCAGTATTTT.